This TCR beta chain is drawn from a study of blood T cell repertoires in COVID-19. V gave up 0 bases and J gave up 4 bases; unmatched junction bases: 5. This CDR3 spans 17 amino acids. CDR1 is MGHRA, CDR2 YSYEKL, per germline. Clones were read by immunoSEQ multiplex PCR, and TCRdb kept only the in-frame ones, dropping some. The data show roughly 100,000 clones, about 90% seen once. Source material: peripheral blood. The V call is TRBV4-1, the J call TRBJ2-2, with TRBD1 matching over 10 bases. This sequence originates from a human donor with active COVID-19. The donor label of this sample is uncertain. CDR3 residues: CASSQEGTGAGTGELFF. The CDR3 DNA reads TGCGCCAGCAGCCAAGAGGGGACAGGGGCCGGCACCGGGGAGCTGTTTTTT.